This T cell receptor (beta chain) originates from a study of identical twins. TCRdb recomputed calls from the 5' RACE reads with MiXCR, one row per CDR3 protein. The sample holds fewer than 900,000 distinct CDR3 sequences, over 20% seen once. This CDR3 comprises 17 residues. Germline V gives CDR1 SGHDN, CDR2 FVKESK. Between the trimmed V and J ends, which lost 0 bases and 3 bases, there was a span of 14 bases. This sample also appeared in a second study, on T cells expressing NK-cell markers.

V gene TRBV14 combines with J gene TRBJ2-2; D perhaps matches TRBD2 (5 bases). The material sequenced was PBMCs. The TCR was taken from a young woman in good health. The DNA of the CDR3 is TGTGCCAGCAGCCAAGACGATCTGAGGGCGCACACCGGGGAGCTGTTTTTT. It encodes CASSQDDLRAHTGELFF. The full variable domain, its missing parts supplied by reference TRBV14 and TRBJ2-2, is EAGVTQFPSHSVIEKGQTVTLRCDPISGHDNLYWYRRVMGKEIKFLLHFVKESKQDESGMPNNRFLAERTGGTYSTLKVQPAELEDSGVYFCASSQDDLRAHTGELFFGEGSRLTVL.